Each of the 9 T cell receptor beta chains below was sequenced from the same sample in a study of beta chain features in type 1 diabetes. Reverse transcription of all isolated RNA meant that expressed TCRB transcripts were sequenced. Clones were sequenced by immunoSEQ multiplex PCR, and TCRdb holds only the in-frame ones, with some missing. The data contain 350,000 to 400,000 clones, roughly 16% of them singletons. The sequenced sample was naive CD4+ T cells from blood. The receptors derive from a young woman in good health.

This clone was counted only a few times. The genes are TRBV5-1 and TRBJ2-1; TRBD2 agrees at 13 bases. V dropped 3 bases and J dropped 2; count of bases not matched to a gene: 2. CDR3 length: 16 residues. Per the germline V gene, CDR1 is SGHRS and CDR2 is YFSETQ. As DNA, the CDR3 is TGCGCCAGCAGCTGGACTAGCGGGGGAACCTACAATGAGCAGTTCTTC. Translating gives CASSWTSGGTYNEQFF. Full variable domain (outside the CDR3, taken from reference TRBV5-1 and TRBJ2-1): KAGVTQTPRYLIKTRGQQVTLSCSPISGHRSVSWYQQTPGQGLQFLFEYFSETQRNKGNFPGRFSGRQFSNSRSEMNVSTLELGDSALYLCASSWTSGGTYNEQFFGPGTRLTVL.

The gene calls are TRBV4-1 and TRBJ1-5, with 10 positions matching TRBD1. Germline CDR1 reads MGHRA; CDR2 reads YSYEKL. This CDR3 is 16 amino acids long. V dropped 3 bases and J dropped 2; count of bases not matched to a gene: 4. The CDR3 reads CASSQTGGTGNQPQHF. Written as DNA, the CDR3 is TGCGCCAGCAGCCAGACAGGGGGCACAGGCAATCAGCCCCAGCATTTT.

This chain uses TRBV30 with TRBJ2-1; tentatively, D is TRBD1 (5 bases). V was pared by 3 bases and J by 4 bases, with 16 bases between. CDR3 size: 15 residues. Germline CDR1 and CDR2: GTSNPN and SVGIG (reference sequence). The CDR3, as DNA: TGTGCCTGGAGCAGGGTACCTCGAACTTACAATGAGCAGTTCTTC. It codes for CAWSRVPRTYNEQFF.

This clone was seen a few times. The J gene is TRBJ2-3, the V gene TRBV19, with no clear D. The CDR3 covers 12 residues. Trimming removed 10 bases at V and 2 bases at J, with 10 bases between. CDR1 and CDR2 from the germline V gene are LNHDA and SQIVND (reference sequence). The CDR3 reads CATESYTDTQYF. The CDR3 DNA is TGTGCCACCGAGTCCTACACAGATACGCAGTATTTT.

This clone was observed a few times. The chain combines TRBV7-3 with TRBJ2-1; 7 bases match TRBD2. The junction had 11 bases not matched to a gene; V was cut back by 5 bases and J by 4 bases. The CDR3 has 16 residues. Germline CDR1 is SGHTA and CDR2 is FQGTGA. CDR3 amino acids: CASSRSGEGTYNEQFF. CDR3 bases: TGTGCCAGCAGCCGTTCCGGGGAGGGCACTTACAATGAGCAGTTCTTC.

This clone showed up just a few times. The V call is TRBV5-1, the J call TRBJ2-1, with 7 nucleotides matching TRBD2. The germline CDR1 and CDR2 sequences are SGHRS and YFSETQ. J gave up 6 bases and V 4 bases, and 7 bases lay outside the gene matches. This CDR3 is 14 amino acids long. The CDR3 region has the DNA TGCGCCAGCAGCCCGCCGGGGGGATCCAATGAGCAGTTCTTC. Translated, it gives CASSPPGGSNEQFF.

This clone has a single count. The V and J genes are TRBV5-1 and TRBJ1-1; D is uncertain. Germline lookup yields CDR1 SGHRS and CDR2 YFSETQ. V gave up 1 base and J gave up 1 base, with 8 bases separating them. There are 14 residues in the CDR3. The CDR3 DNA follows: TGCGCCAGCAGCTTGACAGTACCGAACACTGAAGCTTTCTTT. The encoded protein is CASSLTVPNTEAFF.

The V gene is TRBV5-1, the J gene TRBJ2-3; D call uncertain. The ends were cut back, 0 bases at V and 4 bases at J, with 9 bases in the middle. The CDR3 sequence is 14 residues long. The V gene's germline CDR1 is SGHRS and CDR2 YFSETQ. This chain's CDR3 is CASSLALASDTQYF. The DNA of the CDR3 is TGCGCCAGCAGCTTGGCATTAGCTTCAGATACGCAGTATTTT.

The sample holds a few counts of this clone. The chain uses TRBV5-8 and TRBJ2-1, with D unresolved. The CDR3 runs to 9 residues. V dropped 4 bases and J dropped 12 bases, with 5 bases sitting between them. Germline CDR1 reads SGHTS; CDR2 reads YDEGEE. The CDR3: CASSLWQFF. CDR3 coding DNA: TGTGCCAGCAGCCTTTGGCAGTTCTTC. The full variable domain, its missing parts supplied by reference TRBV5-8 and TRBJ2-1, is EAGVTQSPTHLIKTRGQQATLRCSPISGHTSVYWYQQALGLGLQFLLWYDEGEERNRGNFPPRFSGRQFPNYSSELNVNALELEDSALYLCASSLWQFFGPGTRLTVL.